The next 25 T cell receptor beta chains were all read from a single sample in a study of glioma-infiltrating T cells. Using RNA template, CDR3s of TCR alpha and beta were amplified with iRepertoire arm-PCR. TCRdb called the multiplex PCR reads again in MiXCR, with one record for every CDR3 protein. The data contain 300,000 to 450,000 distinct CDR3 sequences, 41% of them seen just once; the ten biggest clones take up approximately 12%. The sequencing sample was made of glioma tissue, nonneoplastic brain tissue, or PBMCs (not recorded which). The receptors come from a human donor with low-grade glioma or glioblastoma, undergoing nonglioma brain surgery, or in good health (not recorded which).

This clonotype was observed once. V gene TRBV29-1 combines with J gene TRBJ2-5; 10 bases match TRBD2. The better agreement between TRBJ2-1 and the DNA end casts doubt on the J call. The CDR3 spans 14 residues. Germline V gives CDR1 SQVTM, CDR2 ANQGSEA. In DNA form, the CDR3 reads TGCAGCGTTGGGACTAGCGGAACCTACAATGAGCAGTTCTTC. Translated: CSVGTSGTYNEQFF.

The chain carries TRBV7-9 and TRBJ1-1; D gene ambiguous. The CDR3 totals 15 residues. CDR1 SEHNR and CDR2 FQNEAQ come from the germline V gene (reference sequence). V was shortened by 8 bases and J by 1 base, with 17 bases between the two germline ends. CDR3 amino acids: CASLQNPPSNTEAFF. The CDR3 DNA reads TGTGCCAGCCTCCAGAACCCTCCTTCGAACACTGAAGCTTTCTTT.

This clonotype was counted once. The CDR3 sequence is CASQARTGGDTEAFF. In DNA, the CDR3 is TGTGCCAGCCAAGCCCGGACAGGGGGGGACACTGAAGCTTTCTTT. The rearrangement links TRBV27 to TRBJ1-1; 10 bases agree with TRBD1. Trimming at V came to 8 bases and at J to 3 bases, leaving 9 bases not matched to a gene. The germline V gene encodes CDR1 MNHEY and CDR2 SMNVEV (reference sequence). CDR3 length: 15 residues.

This clonotype was seen more than once but under ten times. The chain joins TRBV28 to TRBJ1-3; the match to TRBD1 covers 9 bases. The V gene's germline CDR1 is MDHEN and CDR2 SYDVKM. The CDR3 has 14 amino acids. The J segment lost 4 bases and the V segment lost 4 bases, leaving 2 bases of the junction unmatched. The CDR3 spells CASSWDRVGNTIYF. CDR3 DNA: TGTGCCAGCAGTTGGGACAGGGTCGGAAACACCATATATTTT. Complete variable domain (other parts from reference TRBV28 and TRBJ1-3): DVKVTQSSRYLVKRTGEKVFLECVQDMDHENMFWYRQDPGLGLRLIYFSYDVKMKEKGDIPEGYSVSREKKERFSLILESASTNQTSMYLCASSWDRVGNTIYFGEGSWLTVV.

Note on this clonotype: Germline and junction disagree at one end, which may indicate a read error. The chain uses TRBV7-7 and TRBJ2-6, with D perhaps matching TRBD1 (5 bases). The CDR3 has 20 residues. Germline V gene data show CDR1 as SSHAT and CDR2 as FNYEAQ (reference sequence). The chain's CDR3 is CATSREGVGHLSSGANVLTF. DNA for the CDR3: TGTGCCACCAGCAGGGAAGGAGTTGGACACTTGTCCTCTGGGGCCAACGTCCTGACTTTC.

J is TRBJ1-4 and V is TRBV5-1; D remains unclear. The CDR3 is 14 amino acids. CDR1 is SGHRS, CDR2 YFSETQ, per germline. The V end lost 1 base, the J end lost 7 bases, and 11 bases lay between the germline ends. CDR3 region: CASSLRRGFEKLFF. CDR3 sequence (DNA): TGCGCCAGCAGCTTGAGGCGGGGTTTTGAAAAACTGTTTTTT.

With respect to this clonotype: A read error is possible here, since a much larger clone lies one base away. This rearrangement joins TRBV28 to TRBJ1-2; 7 bases are shared with TRBD1. The V segment lost 5 bases and the J segment 4 bases; nucleotides outside the gene matches: 7. This CDR3 has 14 amino acids. Germline assignment: CDR1 MDHEN and CDR2 SYDVKM. The CDR3: CASSLPGTVYGYTF. CDR3 bases: TGTGCCAGCAGTCTCCCCGGGACAGTCTATGGCTACACCTTC.

This clonotype has only a few counts. The chain employs TRBV20-1 and TRBJ1-5; unclear D gene. The CDR3 loop spans 16 amino acids. V gave up 0 bases and J gave up 0 bases, with 12 bases separating them. CDR1 is DFQATT and CDR2 is SNEGSKA in the germline V gene (reference sequence). The CDR3, as DNA: TGCAGTGCTAGAGATCGATTGCGGAATAGCAATCAGCCCCAGCATTTT. This codes for CSARDRLRNSNQPQHF.

A word on this clonotype: A single base separates this from a much larger clone, so it may be a read error. This CDR3 is missing its conserved last phenylalanine or tryptophan, likely due to a read error. In nucleotides, the CDR3 is TGTGCCAGCAGTAGAGACACCTCGTATCAGACCCAGCATTCT. This gives the protein CASSRDTSYQTQHS. V usage is TRBV6-5 and J usage is TRBJ1-5, with unresolved D. The CDR3 has 14 residues. Germline V gene data show CDR1 as MNHEY and CDR2 as SVGAGI.

This clonotype showed up many times. The chain joins TRBV20-1 to TRBJ2-7; D possibly corresponds to TRBD2 (5 bases). Trimming removed 0 bases at V and 1 base at J, with 16 bases between. Germline V lookup: CDR1 DFQATT, CDR2 SNEGSKA (reference sequence). CDR3 length: 16 residues. CDR3 nucleotides: TGCAGTGCTAGAGACGGACTCCTGGCCCAATCCTACGAGCAGTACTTC. Residues: CSARDGLLAQSYEQYF.

As concerns this clonotype: This could be a read error, since a much larger clone is one nucleotide away. The J gene is TRBJ1-5, the V gene TRBV7-9, with D possibly matching TRBD1 (5 bases). This CDR3 region has 12 residues. Germline loops: CDR1 SEHNR, CDR2 FQNEAQ (reference sequence). CDR3 bases: TGTGCCAGCAGCTTCAGGGACCAGCCCCGGCATTTT. It encodes CASSFRDQPRHF.

This clonotype was detected ten times or more. The chain carries TRBV20-1 and TRBJ2-3, with D tentatively TRBD2 (6 bases). This CDR3 is built from 16 residues. Germline V gives CDR1 DFQATT, CDR2 SNEGSKA (reference sequence). Trimming cost V 2 bases and J 3 bases, with 18 bases left between them. CDR3 DNA: TGCAGTGCTAGAAGCTTAGCGGCTCAGTTAACAGATACGCAGTATTTT. Encoded protein: CSARSLAAQLTDTQYF.

Comment on this clonotype: A much larger clone differs by one base, so this may be a read error. The chain joins TRBV20-1 to TRBJ2-3; 11 bases match TRBD2. V shed 3 bases and J 8 bases; nucleotides not matched to a gene: 10. CDR1 is DFQATT, CDR2 SNEGSKA, per germline (reference sequence). CDR3 length: 15 residues. In DNA, the CDR3 is TGCAGTGCTAGGGTCACTAGCGGGAGTGCAGTTACGCAGTATTTT. Translation gives CSARVTSGSAVTQYF.

The CDR3 reads CASMWDREGTEAFF. The CDR3 nucleotides read TGTGCCAGCATGTGGGACCGGGAAGGTACTGAAGCTTTCTTT. The chain employs TRBV6-1 and TRBJ1-1; D perhaps matches TRBD1 (5 bases). The CDR3 is 14 amino acids. Trimming took 7 bases from V and 5 from J, leaving 17 bases between them. From germline, CDR1 is MNHNS and CDR2 SASEGT.

The rearrangement joins TRBV12-3 or TRBV12-4 to TRBJ2-1, with 9 bases that match TRBD1. J gave up 6 bases and V 6 bases, and 9 bases lay outside the gene matches. CDR3 length: 15 residues. For the CDR3, the DNA is TGTGCCAGCAGACCCCTCGGGACAGGGCGCAATGAGCAGTTCTTC. Amino acid sequence: CASRPLGTGRNEQFF.

Regarding this clonotype: Given a much more abundant clone one base away, this may be a read error. The V and J genes are TRBV27 and TRBJ2-1; 9 bases fit TRBD2. The CDR3 length is 15 residues. The V segment lost 6 bases and the J segment 5 bases; nucleotides outside the gene matches: 8. Germline CDR1 is MNHEY and CDR2 is SMNVEV (reference sequence). CDR3 sequence (DNA): TGTGCCAGCAGCGCCGGGACTAGCTGGAACAATGAGCAGTTCTTC. Amino acids: CASSAGTSWNNEQFF.

This clonotype was picked up many times. V and J are TRBV28 and TRBJ1-1; D is possibly TRBD1 (6 bases). This CDR3 spans 15 amino acids. Germline CDR1 MDHEN, CDR2 SYDVKM. V dropped 6 bases and J dropped 0 bases, with 14 bases sitting between them. DNA for the CDR3: TGTGCCAGCAGGCCAGCCGACAGGCTGAACACTGAAGCTTTCTTT. It is translated as CASRPADRLNTEAFF.

With regard to this clonotype: The junction and the germline gene differ at one end; a read error may be behind it. The chain uses TRBV7-7 and TRBJ2-1; perhaps TRBD2 as D (5 bases). CDR3 size: 13 residues. The V gene's germline CDR1 is SSHAT and CDR2 FNYEAQ (reference sequence). The CDR3 DNA sequence: TGTGCTAGCAGCCGTTTTGGAGGCAATGAGCAGTTCTTC. As protein: CASSRFGGNEQFF.

This chain links TRBV7-6 with TRBJ2-7; D may be TRBD2 (6 bases). Germline lookup yields CDR1 SGHVS and CDR2 FNYEAQ. The CDR3 length is 16 residues. V lost 1 base and J lost 1, with 14 bases in between. DNA of the CDR3: TGTGCCAGCAGCTTAGTTACCGGGAGCCCATCCTACGAGCAGTACTTC. It codes for CASSLVTGSPSYEQYF.

This clonotype was seen a few times. This chain links TRBV3-1 with TRBJ2-5; 8 bases are shared with TRBD1. The CDR3 runs 15 residues. V dropped 4 bases and J dropped 1; count of bases not matched to a gene: 5. The V gene's germline CDR1 is LGHDT and CDR2 YNNKEL (reference sequence). CDR3 in DNA: TGTGCCAGCAGCCTCAAACAGGGGGGCCAAGAGACCCAGTACTTC. It yields the protein CASSLKQGGQETQYF.

Comment on this clonotype: The junction and the germline gene differ at one end; a read error may be behind it. The DNA of the CDR3 is TGCGCCAGCAACCGAACGGACTCCGCAGCTTCCTACAATGAGCAGCTCTTC. It specifies CASNRTDSAASYNEQLF. The V and J genes are TRBV4-1 and TRBJ2-1, with D perhaps matching TRBD2 (5 bases). The CDR3 runs 17 residues. Germline V gene sequence: CDR1 MGHRA, CDR2 YSYEKL.

This clonotype occurred many times. In DNA, the CDR3 is TGTGCCAGCAGTCTGGACACTCCCTTCTACGAGCAGTACTTC. Its protein is CASSLDTPFYEQYF. V is TRBV6-2 or TRBV6-3 and J is TRBJ2-7, with a tentative D call TRBD1 (5 bases). V was shortened by 5 bases and J by 3 bases, with 14 bases between the two germline ends. Germline V gives CDR1 MNHEY, CDR2 SVGEGT. CDR3 length equals 14 residues.

This sequence joins TRBV20-1 and TRBJ1-1; D is unclear. Trimming took off 3 bases at V and 0 bases at J, with 11 bases between the two ends. The CDR3 covers 14 residues. CDR1 is DFQATT, CDR2 SNEGSKA, per germline (reference sequence). DNA for the CDR3: TGCAGTGCTAGGTCGGGGTCCTTGAACACTGAAGCTTTCTTT. Amino acid sequence: CSARSGSLNTEAFF.

With regard to this clonotype: One end of the junction is discordant with germline, which a read error may explain. The CDR3 region is CASTQERLAGSRSYNEQFF. CDR3 DNA: TGCGCCAGCACCCAAGAGCGGCTAGCGGGCAGTCGGTCCTACAATGAGCAGTTCTTC. The rearrangement links TRBV4-1 to TRBJ2-1; 8 positions match TRBD2. From germline, CDR1 is MGHRA and CDR2 YSYEKL. This CDR3 has 19 residues.

Concerning this clonotype: One end of the junction does not line up with germline, which may come from a read error. The genes are TRBV20-1 and TRBJ1-2; 12 bases map to TRBD1. This CDR3 has 14 amino acids. Germline V gene sequence: CDR1 DFQATT, CDR2 SNEGSKA (reference sequence). For the CDR3, the DNA is TGCGGTGCTAGTCCGGGACAGGGGGCCTATGGCTACACCTTC. It encodes CGASPGQGAYGYTF.